Listed here are 24 T cell receptor beta chains from one sample, sequenced in a study of cytomegalovirus exposure and HLA in healthy donors. In the PCR, 60 Vbeta and 13 Jbeta primers were used. Sequencing used immunoSEQ multiplex PCR; TCRdb keeps in-frame clones, though not all of them. The sample lists about 82,000 clones, less than 85% seen once, with about an eighth in the top ten. The sample comprised PBMCs. The receptor source for this set is a human donor in good health.

V and J are TRBV29-1 and TRBJ2-1; TRBD1 matches 9 bases. Germline V lookup: CDR1 SQVTM, CDR2 ANQGSEA. The CDR3 contains 17 residues. Losses at the gene ends were 4 bases for V and 4 bases for J; bases not matched to a gene: 14. CDR3 bases: TGCAGCGTTGGGGGGGGAATTACAGGGGGCCCTTACAATGAGCAGTTCTTC. It is translated as CSVGGGITGGPYNEQFF.

The chain has TRBV4-3 and TRBJ2-5; 9 bases align to TRBD1. This CDR3 is built from 16 residues. V lost 1 base and J lost 5; bases outside the gene matches: 8. The germline gives CDR1 LGHNA, CDR2 YSLEER. The CDR3 bases are TGCGCCAGCAGCCAAGTTTGGGACAGGGCAACGGAGACCCAGTACTTC. Translating it yields CASSQVWDRATETQYF.

V gene TRBV27 combines with J gene TRBJ1-2, with D possibly TRBD1 on 5 matching bases. V was shortened by 6 bases and J by 0 bases, with 11 bases between the two germline ends. Germline CDR1 and CDR2: MNHEY and SMNVEV (reference sequence). The CDR3 totals 14 residues. Here the CDR3 DNA reads TGTGCCAGCAGGTGGGGGGGAGCTAACTATGGCTACACCTTC. Protein product: CASRWGGANYGYTF.

As for this clone: Germline is not matched at one junction end, which may reflect a read error. The rearrangement joins TRBV5-8 to TRBJ1-2; 8 nucleotides align to TRBD1. The V gene's germline CDR1 is SGHTS and CDR2 YDEGEE. The CDR3 runs 13 residues. This chain's CDR3 is CASSKTQGDGYPF. The CDR3 nucleotides are TGTGCCAGCAGCAAAACACAGGGGGATGGCTACCCCTTC.

The chain couples TRBV7-2 to TRBJ1-4; 8 bases line up with TRBD1. Germline loops: CDR1 SGHTA, CDR2 FQGNSA. The CDR3 has 16 amino acids. The V gene end was trimmed by 7 bases and the J gene end by 4 bases; junction bases not matched to a gene: 11. The DNA for the CDR3 is TGTGCCAGCATCTACTTCCGGGACAGGAGTAATGAAAAACTGTTTTTT. Protein sequence: CASIYFRDRSNEKLFF.

This rearrangement joins TRBV7-2 to TRBJ2-6, with D maybe TRBD2 (5 bases). CDR1 is SGHTA and CDR2 is FQGNSA in the germline V gene. This CDR3 is built from 11 residues. CDR3 residues: CGAEETNVLTF. The CDR3 DNA is TGTGGGGCGGAGGAGACCAACGTCCTGACTTTC.

The V call is TRBV27, the J call TRBJ2-7; D gene unclear. The germline V and J ends were trimmed by 9 bases and 3 bases, with 9 bases remaining between them. This CDR3 has 11 residues. CDR1 is MNHEY and CDR2 is SMNVEV in the germline V gene (reference sequence). The CDR3 DNA reads as TGTGCCAGACCCCCCAGCTACGAGCAGTACTTC. Translation: CARPPSYEQYF.

As for this clone: At one boundary the junction diverges from the germline segment, which might be a read error. CDR3 coding DNA: TGTTCCAGCAGCCTTAGCGGGGGCGAGCAGTACTTC. It yields the protein CSSSLSGGEQYF. The chain uses TRBV7-9 and TRBJ2-7; 9 bases agree with TRBD2. Per germline, CDR1 SEHNR and CDR2 FQNEAQ (reference sequence). The CDR3 runs to 12 residues.

The chain couples TRBV9 to TRBJ1-4, with D hard to call. The CDR3 spans 16 residues. V was cut by 0 bases and J by 5 bases, with 14 bases left in between. The germline gives CDR1 SGDLS, CDR2 YYNGEE. The CDR3 loop reads CASSVEGYGRNEKLFF. The CDR3 nucleotides read TGTGCCAGCAGCGTAGAAGGGTACGGGAGGAATGAAAAACTGTTTTTT.

The chain's CDR3 is CASSSSSGVGSYEQYF. Here the CDR3 DNA reads TGCGCCAGCAGCTCCTCTAGCGGGGTTGGGTCCTACGAGCAGTACTTC. This chain joins TRBV5-1 and TRBJ2-7, with 9 nucleotides matching TRBD2. Germline V CDR1 and CDR2: SGHRS, YFSETQ. CDR3 size: 16 residues. With V trimmed by 3 bases and J by 1 base, 8 bases remained unmatched.

This clone was detected only once. The chain combines TRBV7-9 with TRBJ2-1; 10 bases match TRBD2. Germline values: CDR1 SEHNR, CDR2 FQNEAQ (reference sequence). Germline trimming cut 5 bases from V and 9 bases from J; bases unmatched to any gene: 13. The CDR3 runs to 16 residues. CDR3 nucleotides: TGTGCCAGCAGCGATAGCGGGGGGCTGACCCTGGGTGAGCAGTTCTTC. This translates into CASSDSGGLTLGEQFF.

The rearrangement uses TRBV7-9 and TRBJ2-7, with 14 bases that match TRBD2. Germline assignment: CDR1 SEHNR and CDR2 FQNEAQ (reference sequence). V dropped 5 bases and J dropped 7; count of bases not matched to a gene: 7. The CDR3 loop spans 15 amino acids. The CDR3: CASSPGLAGGWEQYF. The CDR3, as DNA: TGTGCCAGCAGCCCAGGACTAGCGGGGGGATGGGAGCAGTACTTC.

This clone has a single count. The rearrangement joins TRBV27 to TRBJ1-6; no clear D. V was pared by 3 bases and J by 8 bases, with 8 bases between. CDR1 is MNHEY and CDR2 is SMNVEV in the germline V gene (reference sequence). This CDR3 spans 13 amino acids. The CDR3 DNA is TGTGCCAGCAGTTTGTTTCAGGATTCACCCCTCCACTTT. Encoded protein: CASSLFQDSPLHF.

J is TRBJ1-5 and V is TRBV7-9, with 7 positions matching TRBD1. The CDR3 runs 15 residues. J lost 7 bases, V lost 5 bases, and 11 bases had no gene match. Germline V gives CDR1 SEHNR, CDR2 FQNEAQ (reference sequence). The CDR3 here is CASSPGDSERQPQHF. The CDR3 DNA follows: TGTGCCAGCAGCCCAGGGGACAGTGAAAGACAGCCCCAGCATTTT.

V and J are TRBV5-1 and TRBJ2-4; 9 bases agree with TRBD2. The CDR3 spans 14 residues. Germline V CDR1 and CDR2: SGHRS, YFSETQ. V shed 0 bases, J shed 8 bases, and the junction held 3 bases outside the gene matches. The CDR3 DNA sequence: TGCGCCAGCAGCTTGGGTAGCGGGGGTTACATTCAGTACTTC. Translation gives CASSLGSGGYIQYF. Full variable domain (outside the CDR3, taken from reference TRBV5-1 and TRBJ2-4): KAGVTQTPRYLIKTRGQQVTLSCSPISGHRSVSWYQQTPGQGLQFLFEYFSETQRNKGNFPGRFSGRQFSNSRSEMNVSTLELGDSALYLCASSLGSGGYIQYFGAGTRLSVL.

This sequence joins TRBV2 and TRBJ2-7; 7 nucleotides agree with TRBD1. The CDR3 is 12 amino acids. Germline trimming cut 8 bases from V and 9 bases from J; bases unmatched to any gene: 10. Germline CDR1 is SNHLY and CDR2 is FYNNEI. CDR3 DNA: TGTGCCAGCCGAGGGGGCCGGGGTGGGCAGTACTTC. This encodes CASRGGRGGQYF.

This chain connects TRBV7-2 to TRBJ2-7; the match to TRBD2 covers 13 bases. CDR1 and CDR2 from the germline V gene are SGHTA and FQGNSA. The V gene end was trimmed by 3 bases and the J gene end by 1 base; junction bases not matched to a gene: 6. This CDR3 spans 17 amino acids. The CDR3 nucleotides are TGTGCCAGCAGCTTTCGGACTAGCGGGGGTAGGTCCTACGAGCAGTACTTC. This encodes CASSFRTSGGRSYEQYF.

The rearrangement joins TRBV6-6 to TRBJ1-6, with 7 bases identical to TRBD1. V shed 6 bases and J 5 bases; nucleotides not matched to a gene: 1. The CDR3 covers 13 residues. The germline V gene encodes CDR1 MNHNY and CDR2 SVGAGI (reference sequence). Here the CDR3 DNA reads TGTGCCAGCAGCGGACAGGATAATTCACCCCTCCACTTT. It codes for CASSGQDNSPLHF.

The V and J genes are TRBV7-2 and TRBJ1-5, with 7 bases identical to TRBD1. The germline gives CDR1 SGHTA, CDR2 FQGNSA. Germline trimming cut 5 bases from V and 0 bases from J; bases unmatched to any gene: 10. CDR3 size: 17 residues. The CDR3: CASSALRTGLSNQPQHF. In nucleotides, the CDR3 is TGTGCCAGCAGCGCTCTTAGGACAGGCCTTAGCAATCAGCCCCAGCATTTT.

The chain carries TRBV19 and TRBJ2-3; 9 positions agree with TRBD1. This CDR3 spans 15 amino acids. The junction had 3 bases not matched to a gene; V was cut back by 1 base and J by 4 bases. Germline V CDR1 and CDR2: LNHDA, SQIVND (reference sequence). CDR3 bases: TGTGCCAGTAGTATAGTAGGGACAGGGCCAGATACGCAGTATTTT. Protein product: CASSIVGTGPDTQYF. Based on the CDR3 plus reference TRBV19 and TRBJ2-3, the full variable domain is DGGITQSPKYLFRKEGQNVTLSCEQNLNHDAMYWYRQDPGQGLRLIYYSQIVNDFQKGDIAEGYSVSREKKESFPLTVTSAQKNPTAFYLCASSIVGTGPDTQYFGPGTRLTVL.

This chain uses TRBV19 with TRBJ2-3; 8 bases are shared with TRBD2. The CDR3 loop spans 15 amino acids. J was trimmed by 0 bases and V by 5 bases; bases with no gene match: 4. CDR1 is LNHDA and CDR2 is SQIVND in the germline V gene (reference sequence). The CDR3 DNA sequence: TGTGCCAGTAGTCGCGTAGCGGGGAGCACAGATACGCAGTATTTT. Translation: CASSRVAGSTDTQYF.

The chain joins TRBV7-2 to TRBJ2-7; D gene unclear. This CDR3 has 15 residues. V shed 1 base and J shed 0 bases, with 10 bases lying between them. CDR1 is SGHTA, CDR2 FQGNSA, per germline. CDR3 amino acids: CASSLVYLSSYEQYF. The CDR3 DNA reads as TGTGCCAGCAGCTTAGTGTATCTGAGCTCCTACGAGCAGTACTTC.

J is TRBJ2-7 and V is TRBV5-1, with D possibly matching TRBD1 (6 bases). Germline values: CDR1 SGHRS, CDR2 YFSETQ. V shed 2 bases and J shed 3 bases, with 15 bases lying between them. The CDR3 sequence is 15 residues long. The CDR3 region has the DNA TGCGCCAGCAGCTTTGGCCCCACAGGGAACTACGAGCAGTACTTC. It specifies CASSFGPTGNYEQYF.

This rearrangement joins TRBV5-4 to TRBJ2-3; 12 nucleotides agree with TRBD2. Unmatched junction bases numbered 11, after V lost 9 bases and J lost 6 bases. The CDR3 covers 15 residues. Germline CDR1 and CDR2: SGHNT and YYREEE (reference sequence). CDR3 DNA sequence: TGTGCCACGTACTCTAGCGGGGGGGCAGGGGATACGCAGTATTTT. Its translation is CATYSSGGAGDTQYF.